Each of the 29 T cell receptor beta chains below was sequenced from the same sample in a study of T cell responses to AZD1222 COVID-19 vaccine. Sequencing used immunoSEQ multiplex PCR; TCRdb keeps in-frame clones, though not all of them. The sample has roughly 120,000 clones, about 87% seen once; the top ten hold about 15%. The sequences come from peripheral blood, collected 28 days after the second AZD1222 dose. The receptors were gathered from an adult who received the AZD1222 COVID-19 vaccine.

The V gene is TRBV24-1, the J gene TRBJ1-2; the match to TRBD1 covers 9 bases. V shed 3 bases, J shed 8 bases, and the junction held 6 bases outside the gene matches. CDR1 KGHDR and CDR2 SFDVKD come from the germline V gene. This CDR3 has 14 amino acids. The CDR3 nucleotides read TGTGCCACCAGTGATCAACAGGGGGCTTTGGGCTACACCTTC. Translating gives CATSDQQGALGYTF.

The chain carries TRBV11-3 and TRBJ1-1; D perhaps matches TRBD1 (6 bases). Germline V gives CDR1 SGHNT, CDR2 YENEEA. This CDR3 comprises 16 residues. With 0 bases removed from V and 0 bases from J, the gap between germline ends came to 11 bases. The CDR3 protein is CASSLETGTLNTEAFF. CDR3 nucleotides: TGTGCCAGCAGCTTAGAAACCGGGACATTGAACACTGAAGCTTTCTTT.

This clone has just one count. V is TRBV5-4 and J is TRBJ1-4; the D is unclear. With 4 bases removed from V and 5 bases from J, the gap between germline ends came to 12 bases. The CDR3 loop spans 14 amino acids. Germline CDR1 reads SGHNT; CDR2 reads YYREEE (reference sequence). The CDR3 DNA sequence: TGTGCCAGCAGCCCCGGCAGACTGAATGAAAAACTGTTTTTT. Its translation is CASSPGRLNEKLFF. Together with reference TRBV5-4 and TRBJ1-4, the CDR3 gives the full variable domain: ETGVTQSPTHLIKTRGQQVTLRCSSQSGHNTVSWYQQALGQGPQFIFQYYREEENGRGNFPPRFSGLQFPNYSSELNVNALELDDSALYLCASSPGRLNEKLFFGSGTQLSVL.

This chain joins TRBV4-1 and TRBJ2-2; no clear D. The germline V and J ends were trimmed by 2 bases and 2 bases, with 6 bases remaining between them. The CDR3 extends over 14 amino acids. Germline CDR1 reads MGHRA; CDR2 reads YSYEKL. DNA for the CDR3: TGCGCCAGCAGCCAAAAACTCAACACCGGGGAGCTGTTTTTT. It codes for CASSQKLNTGELFF.

The rearrangement uses TRBV5-1 and TRBJ2-7, with D uncertain. The CDR3 is made up of 15 amino acids. CDR1 and CDR2 from the germline V gene are SGHRS and YFSETQ. The V gene lost 3 bases and the J gene lost 6 bases, with 19 bases spanning the gap. CDR3 amino acids: CASSWIRTGGSEQYF. CDR3 in DNA: TGCGCCAGCAGCTGGATCCGGACCGGTGGGTCCGAGCAGTACTTC.

The chain employs TRBV20-1 and TRBJ1-2; D unresolved. The V gene lost 6 bases and the J gene lost 9 bases, with 14 bases spanning the gap. The CDR3 length is 11 residues. In germline, CDR1 is DFQATT, CDR2 SNEGSKA (reference sequence). The CDR3: CSAPRDGSYTF. The CDR3 nucleotides are TGCAGTGCCCCTAGGGATGGGAGCTACACCTTC.

This chain links TRBV4-2 with TRBJ2-1; TRBD2 agrees at 9 bases. The CDR3 has 16 amino acids. J gave up 8 bases and V 0 bases, and 8 bases lay outside the gene matches. Per germline, CDR1 LGHNA and CDR2 YNFKEQ. CDR3 DNA sequence: TGTGCCAGCAGCCAAGAGAGGCGGGGGGGCTCGGATGAGCAGTTCTTC. It is translated as CASSQERRGGSDEQFF.

The chain couples TRBV18 to TRBJ2-7, with D hard to call. Trimming removed 5 bases from V and 3 bases from J, with 11 bases in between. This CDR3 is built from 13 residues. CDR1 is KGHSH and CDR2 is LQKENI in the germline V gene. The DNA of the CDR3 is TGTGCCAGCTCATCCGGACCTTACTACGAGCAGTACTTC. It is translated as CASSSGPYYEQYF. The full variable domain, completed using reference TRBV18 and TRBJ2-7, is NAGVMQNPRHLVRRRGQEARLRCSPMKGHSHVYWYRQLPEEGLKFMVYLQKENIIDESGMPKERFSAEFPKEGPSILRIQQVVRGDSAAYFCASSSGPYYEQYFGPGTRLTVT.

In its sample, this clone was seen once. CDR3 coding DNA: TGTGCCAGCAGCCAAGCGTGGGGGACAGGGCCCGGGGCCAACGTCCTGACTTTC. Residues: CASSQAWGTGPGANVLTF. V usage is TRBV7-9 and J usage is TRBJ2-6; 9 bases agree with TRBD1. CDR1 and CDR2 from the germline V gene are SEHNR and FQNEAQ (reference sequence). The CDR3 totals 18 residues. V was pared by 5 bases and J by 4 bases, with 12 bases of the junction left unmatched. The complete variable domain, with remaining parts taken from reference TRBV7-9 and TRBJ2-6, reads DTGVSQNPRHKITKRGQNVTFRCDPISEHNRLYWYRQTLGQGPEFLTYFQNEAQLEKSRLLSDRFSAERPKGSFSTLEIQRTEQGDSAMYLCASSQAWGTGPGANVLTFGAGSRLTVL.

The table lists this clone with a few counts. The chain is built from TRBV7-9 and TRBJ2-3; TRBD2 is a possible D gene (7 bases). Between the trimmed V and J ends, which lost 5 bases and 7 bases, there was a span of 22 bases. Looked up from germline, CDR1 is SEHNR and CDR2 is FQNEAQ (reference sequence). The CDR3 sequence is 16 residues long. CDR3 nucleotides: TGTGCCAGCAGCCCTCGGTACGGGGGGCCAGATAATACGCAGTATTTT. This encodes CASSPRYGGPDNTQYF.

The chain joins TRBV7-9 to TRBJ1-1, with D hard to call. V lost 5 bases, J lost 1 base, and 14 bases lay in between. Germline V lookup: CDR1 SEHNR, CDR2 FQNEAQ (reference sequence). The CDR3 contains 15 residues. This CDR3 reads CASSPTERGNTEAFF. The CDR3 region has the DNA TGTGCCAGCAGCCCCACAGAGAGAGGGAACACTGAAGCTTTCTTT. The full variable domain, in which reference TRBV7-9 and TRBJ1-1 provide the parts outside the CDR3, is DTGVSQNPRHKITKRGQNVTFRCDPISEHNRLYWYRQTLGQGPEFLTYFQNEAQLEKSRLLSDRFSAERPKGSFSTLEIQRTEQGDSAMYLCASSPTERGNTEAFFGQGTRLTVV.

The V and J genes are TRBV10-3 and TRBJ1-5; D perhaps matches TRBD1 (5 bases). Germline V gene data show CDR1 as ENHRY and CDR2 as SYGVKD. V gave up 6 bases and J gave up 2 bases, with 14 bases separating them. This CDR3 has 15 amino acids. CDR3 nucleotides: TGTGCCATCAGCTACGGTGGGGGGGGCAATCAGCCCCAGCATTTT. The encoded protein is CAISYGGGGNQPQHF.

The chain uses TRBV2 and TRBJ1-1; possibly TRBD1 for D (6 bases). V was clipped by 6 bases and J by 5 bases, with 16 bases between them. The germline V gene has CDR1 SNHLY and CDR2 FYNNEI. The CDR3 covers 14 residues. The CDR3 DNA follows: TGTGCCAGCAGGTCAGGACAGCGGGGAACTGAAGCTTTCTTT. Protein: CASRSGQRGTEAFF. The whole variable domain, remainder taken from reference TRBV2 and TRBJ1-1, is EPEVTQTPSHQVTQMGQEVILRCVPISNHLYFYWYRQILGQKVEFLVSFYNNEISEKSEIFDDQFSVERPDGSNFTLKIRSTKLEDSAMYFCASRSGQRGTEAFFGQGTRLTVV.

The rearrangement joins TRBV3-1 (or the pseudogene TRBV3-2) to TRBJ1-5; 8 bases are a match to TRBD1. The germline V gene has CDR1 LGHDT and CDR2 YNNKEL (reference sequence). The J segment lost 3 bases and the V segment lost 5 bases, leaving 9 bases of the junction unmatched. The CDR3 loop spans 16 amino acids. The CDR3 bases are TGTGCCAGCAGCAGCGGACAGGGCTTTTCCAATCAGCCCCAGCATTTT. This codes for CASSSGQGFSNQPQHF.

The gene calls are TRBV28 and TRBJ1-2, with 11 bases lining up with TRBD1. J lost 4 bases, V lost 6 bases, and 10 bases had no gene match. This CDR3 is 16 amino acids long. Germline V gives CDR1 MDHEN, CDR2 SYDVKM. This chain's CDR3 is CASSDRTGQGAYGYTF. The CDR3 DNA reads TGTGCCAGCAGCGACCGTACCGGACAGGGGGCCTATGGCTACACCTTC.

The chain recombines TRBV13 with TRBJ1-2; no definite D call. CDR1 is PRHDT, CDR2 FYEKMQ, per germline (reference sequence). The CDR3 runs to 13 residues. Trimming cost V 8 bases and J 3 bases, with 13 bases left between them. CDR3 sequence (DNA): TGTGCCAGCTTGGCAGCCGACTACTATGGCTACACCTTC. It encodes CASLAADYYGYTF.

The genes are TRBV28 and TRBJ2-7; D ambiguous. CDR1 is MDHEN and CDR2 is SYDVKM in the germline V gene. The CDR3 has 15 residues. V was pared by 5 bases and J by 3 bases, with 17 bases between. CDR3: CASSLTRKSVYEQYF. As DNA, the CDR3 is TGTGCCAGCAGTCTAACACGAAAATCGGTCTACGAGCAGTACTTC.

The chain carries TRBV19 and TRBJ1-2; D unresolved. The ends were cut back, 5 bases at V and 4 bases at J, with 14 bases in the middle. Germline V CDR1 and CDR2: LNHDA, SQIVND (reference sequence). The CDR3 totals 14 residues. The CDR3, as DNA: TGTGCCAGTAGTCCACTTGTCCCGAGCTATGGCTACACCTTC. Protein product: CASSPLVPSYGYTF.

The chain joins TRBV11-3 to TRBJ1-6; no clear D gene. V was trimmed by 10 bases and J by 4 bases, leaving 14 bases between them. The CDR3 covers 14 residues. CDR1 is SGHNT, CDR2 YENEEA, per germline. CDR3 nucleotide sequence: TGTGCCACCGCCTGGAACGCTTATAATTCACCCCTCCACTTT. This codes for CATAWNAYNSPLHF.

The rearrangement uses TRBV10-3 and TRBJ2-2, with TRBD2 identical over 10 bases. CDR3 length: 15 residues. V gave up 9 bases and J gave up 6 bases; unmatched junction bases: 10. Germline V lookup: CDR1 ENHRY, CDR2 SYGVKD. CDR3 nucleotide sequence: TGTGCCATGAGCGTTACTCTAGCGGGAGCCGGGGAGCTGTTTTTT. Residues: CAMSVTLAGAGELFF.

The genes are TRBV18 and TRBJ2-3; D ambiguous. The germline CDR1 and CDR2 sequences are KGHSH and LQKENI. V was shortened by 2 bases and J by 7 bases, with 4 bases between the two germline ends. This CDR3 spans 11 amino acids. The CDR3 nucleotides read TGTGCCAGCTCACCAGGGAATACGCAGTATTTT. It encodes CASSPGNTQYF.

Only one count was recorded for this clone. The V and J genes are TRBV5-5 and TRBJ1-5; TRBD1 might be the D (6 bases). Germline CDR1 reads SGHKS; CDR2 reads YYEKEE (reference sequence). V was trimmed by 1 base and J by 7 bases, leaving 15 bases between them. The CDR3 has 15 amino acids. The CDR3 region is CASSLSGVQRQPQHF. For the CDR3, the DNA is TGTGCCAGCAGCTTGTCAGGGGTGCAACGGCAGCCCCAGCATTTT.

The chain links TRBV6-5 to TRBJ2-3; TRBD2 matches 7 bases. V lost 4 bases and J lost 2; bases outside the gene matches: 6. Germline V gene data show CDR1 as MNHEY and CDR2 as SVGAGI. The length of the CDR3 is 15 residues. CDR3 sequence (DNA): TGTGCCAGCAGTTTTACGGGGGGTCTCACAGATACGCAGTATTTT. It yields the protein CASSFTGGLTDTQYF.

The chain links TRBV18 to TRBJ2-1, with 7 bases fitting TRBD2. CDR3 length: 13 residues. The germline V gene has CDR1 KGHSH and CDR2 LQKENI. After removal of 8 bases from V and 6 bases from J, the junction contained 7 bases not matched to a gene. The CDR3 DNA sequence: TGTGCCAGCCTCCCGGGGGGAGCCAATGAGCAGTTCTTC. This gives the protein CASLPGGANEQFF.

The V and J genes are TRBV6-5 and TRBJ1-2, with 10 bases matching TRBD1. This CDR3 has 13 residues. Germline CDR1 and CDR2: MNHEY and SVGAGI. V dropped 6 bases and J dropped 8; count of bases not matched to a gene: 6. CDR3 residues: CASSRQGARGYTF. The CDR3 nucleotides are TGTGCCAGCAGCCGACAGGGGGCGCGAGGCTACACCTTC.

This rearrangement joins TRBV9 to TRBJ1-4; D unresolved. V lost 4 bases to trimming and J lost 4 bases, with 8 bases between them. The germline V gene encodes CDR1 SGDLS and CDR2 YYNGEE. This CDR3 region has 13 residues. This CDR3 reads CASSLSHNEKLFF. As DNA, the CDR3 is TGTGCCAGCAGCCTAAGCCATAATGAAAAACTGTTTTTT.

V gene TRBV7-9 combines with J gene TRBJ1-1; 7 bases are a match to TRBD1. The trim removed 7 bases at V and 1 base at J, leaving 6 bases unmatched. This CDR3 region has 14 residues. CDR1 is SEHNR and CDR2 is FQNEAQ in the germline V gene (reference sequence). The CDR3: CASIEGAGNTEAFF. The CDR3, as DNA: TGTGCCAGCATCGAGGGGGCAGGGAACACTGAAGCTTTCTTT.

The CDR3 sequence is CASSPESPTYGYTF. DNA for the CDR3: TGTGCCAGCAGTCCAGAATCCCCGACCTATGGCTACACCTTC. The rearrangement uses TRBV6-5 and TRBJ1-2; D is ambiguous. The CDR3 sequence is 14 residues long. Germline assignment: CDR1 MNHEY and CDR2 SVGAGI. V dropped 5 bases and J dropped 4 bases, with 14 bases sitting between them.

This clone was observed once. The V call is TRBV19, the J call TRBJ1-1, with unresolved D. Trimming stripped 3 bases from V and 0 bases from J, with 11 bases between. The CDR3 totals 15 residues. CDR1 and CDR2 from the germline V gene are LNHDA and SQIVND (reference sequence). The CDR3 coding sequence is TGTGCCAGTAGTATGGGAGGGCGGATGAACACTGAAGCTTTCTTT. It is translated as CASSMGGRMNTEAFF.